The clone carrying this T cell receptor (beta chain) was counted only a few times. Its antigen is unidentified. Combining a sample-barcoded 5' primer with a J-beta primer mix, a second PCR ran for 7 to 11 cycles. One entry per CDR3 protein, called by TCRdb with MiXCR from the 5' RACE reads. Found here are just under 750,000 distinct CDR3 sequences, 20% to 25% of them singletons; the top ten hold about 20%. This specimen belongs to a study of blood T cells in healthy people across ages. The germline V gene encodes CDR1 MNHNS and CDR2 SASEGT. Trimming shortened V by 0 bases and J by 1 base, and 13 bases separated the two germline ends. The CDR3 covers 17 residues. Overall study results and limits: When set beside aged donors, long-lived donors presented more naive CD4+ cells and higher diversity.

This clonotype originated in a man aged 65-85 years in good health. The sequencing input was blood. The V gene is TRBV6-1, the J gene TRBJ1-5, with D unresolved. The CDR3 DNA follows: TGTGCCAGCAGTGAAGCAGGGTATACTTCGAGCAATCAGCCCCAGCATTTT. Protein: CASSEAGYTSSNQPQHF.